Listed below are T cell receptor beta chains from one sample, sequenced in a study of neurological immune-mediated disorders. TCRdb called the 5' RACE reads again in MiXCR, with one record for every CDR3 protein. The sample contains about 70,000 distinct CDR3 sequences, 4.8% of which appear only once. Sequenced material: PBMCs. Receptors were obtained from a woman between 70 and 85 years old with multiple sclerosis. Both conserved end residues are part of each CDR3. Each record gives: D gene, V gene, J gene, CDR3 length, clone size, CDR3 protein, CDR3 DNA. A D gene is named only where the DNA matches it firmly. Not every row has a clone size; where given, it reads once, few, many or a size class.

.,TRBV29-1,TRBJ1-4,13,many,CSVGEGGYEKLFF,TGCAGCGTTGGGGAGGGAGGATACGAAAAACTGTTTTTT
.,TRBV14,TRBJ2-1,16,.,CASSQQDTASSAEQFF,TGTGCCAGCAGCCAACAGGACACTGCCTCAAGCGCGGAGCAGTTCTTC
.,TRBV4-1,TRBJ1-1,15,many,CASSQQDGRGIEAFF,TGCGCCAGCAGCCAACAAGATGGGAGGGGAATAGAAGCTTTCTTT
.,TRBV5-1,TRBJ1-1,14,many,CASMRDLGNTEAFF,TGCGCCAGCATGCGGGATCTGGGGAACACTGAAGCTTTCTTT
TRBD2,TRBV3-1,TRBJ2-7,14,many,CASSQGTSGRAFWF,TGTGCCAGCAGCCAGGGGACTAGCGGGAGGGCCTTCTGGTTC
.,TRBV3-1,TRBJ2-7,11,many,CASSQNGGMYF,TGTGCCAGCAGCCAAAACGGAGGCATGTACTTC
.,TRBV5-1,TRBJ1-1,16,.,CASSSRTVDAGVVAFF,TGCGCCAGCAGCTCTCGGACCGTGGATGCGGGAGTGGTAGCTTTCTTT
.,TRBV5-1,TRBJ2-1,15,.,CASSFNPGPGGEQFF,TGCGCCAGCAGCTTCAACCCTGGTCCCGGCGGTGAGCAGTTCTTC
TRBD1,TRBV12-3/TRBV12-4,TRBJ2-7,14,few,CASSRGQVAYEQYF,TGTGCCAGCAGCCGGGGACAGGTGGCCTACGAGCAGTACTTC
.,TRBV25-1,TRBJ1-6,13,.,CASSDGGGSPLHF,TGTGCCAGCAGTGACGGCGGGGGTTCACCCCTCCACTTT
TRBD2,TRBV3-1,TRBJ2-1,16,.,CASSRSLAGDSNEQFF,TGTGCCAGCAGCAGAAGCCTAGCGGGAGACTCCAATGAGCAGTTCTTC
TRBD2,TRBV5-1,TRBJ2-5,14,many,CASSLVPREKTQYF,TGCGCCAGCAGCTTGGTTCCGCGGGAGAAGACCCAGTACTTC
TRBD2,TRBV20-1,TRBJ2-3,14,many,CSARLAGSTDTQYF,TGCAGTGCTAGACTAGCGGGAAGCACAGATACGCAGTATTTT
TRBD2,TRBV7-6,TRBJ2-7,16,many,CASSSSQGPSGDEQYF,TGTGCCAGCAGCTCATCGCAGGGGCCTAGCGGGGACGAGCAGTACTTC
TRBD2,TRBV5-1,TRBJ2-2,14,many,CASSPGGDTGELFF,TGCGCCAGCAGCCCCGGGGGGGACACCGGGGAGCTGTTTTTT
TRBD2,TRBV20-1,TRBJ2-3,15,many,CSAMASGHRRDTQYF,TGCAGTGCTATGGCTAGCGGTCACCGGCGAGATACGCAGTATTTT
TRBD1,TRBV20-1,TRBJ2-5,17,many,CSARDSPGTGVRETQYF,TGCAGTGCTAGAGATTCACCCGGGACAGGGGTTCGAGAGACCCAGTACTTC
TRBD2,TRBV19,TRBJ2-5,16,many,CASSSSAGGGQETQYF,TGTGCCAGTAGTAGTTCAGCGGGGGGCGGCCAAGAGACCCAGTACTTC
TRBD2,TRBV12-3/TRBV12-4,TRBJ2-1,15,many,CASSSPGGGTNEQFF,TGTGCCAGCAGTTCACCGGGAGGAGGGACCAATGAGCAGTTCTTC
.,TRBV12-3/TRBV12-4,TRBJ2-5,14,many,CASSSLQTEETQYF,TGTGCCAGCAGCTCACTTCAGACGGAAGAGACCCAGTACTTC
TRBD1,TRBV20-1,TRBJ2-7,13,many,CSARSHRGYEQYF,TGCAGTGCTAGGAGTCACAGGGGCTACGAGCAGTACTTC
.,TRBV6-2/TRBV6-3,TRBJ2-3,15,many,CASSYGGENTDTQYF,TGTGCCAGCAGTTACGGAGGCGAGAACACAGATACGCAGTATTTT
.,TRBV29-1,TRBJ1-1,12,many,CSAVVRETEAFF,TGCAGCGCCGTCGTACGGGAGACTGAAGCTTTCTTT
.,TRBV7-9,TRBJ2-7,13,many,CASSFTVSYEQYF,TGTGCCAGCAGCTTCACGGTGTCCTACGAGCAGTACTTC
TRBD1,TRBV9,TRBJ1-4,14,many,CASSGGQGGEKLFF,TGTGCCAGCAGCGGGGGACAGGGAGGTGAAAAACTGTTTTTT
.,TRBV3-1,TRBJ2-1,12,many,CASSRRPNEQFF,TGTGCCAGCAGCCGTCGACCCAATGAGCAGTTCTTC
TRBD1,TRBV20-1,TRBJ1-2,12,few,CSAVTGDGGYTF,TGCAGTGCCGTGACAGGGGATGGTGGCTACACCTTC
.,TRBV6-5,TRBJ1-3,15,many,CASSYSRGTGNTIYF,TGTGCCAGCAGTTACTCGCGGGGGACTGGAAACACCATATATTTT
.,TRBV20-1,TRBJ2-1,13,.,CSALASGGNEQFF,TGCAGTGCGCTAGCATCCGGGGGCAATGAGCAGTTCTTC
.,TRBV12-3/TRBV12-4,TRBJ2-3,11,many,CASSKTDTQYF,TGTGCCAGCAGTAAGACAGATACGCAGTATTTT
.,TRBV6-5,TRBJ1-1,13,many,CASSYARVTEAFF,TGTGCCAGCAGTTACGCCAGGGTCACTGAAGCTTTCTTT
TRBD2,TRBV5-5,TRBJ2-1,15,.,CASTVTGTSGTEQFF,TGTGCCAGCACCGTGACCGGGACTAGCGGAACCGAGCAGTTCTTC
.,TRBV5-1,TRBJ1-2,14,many,CASSPAVISNGYTF,TGCGCCAGCAGCCCGGCAGTAATCTCTAATGGCTACACCTTC
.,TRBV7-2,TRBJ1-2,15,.,CASSQYRGDAYGYTF,TGTGCCAGCAGCCAATACCGGGGGGATGCCTATGGCTACACCTTC
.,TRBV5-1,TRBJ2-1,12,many,CASSLERYFQFF,TGCGCCAGCAGCTTGGAGAGATACTTCCAGTTCTTC
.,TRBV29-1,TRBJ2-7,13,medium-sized,CSVGAGLGYEQYF,TGCAGCGTTGGCGCGGGGTTAGGATACGAGCAGTACTTC
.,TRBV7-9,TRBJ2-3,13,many,CATRRGTTDTQYF,TGTGCCACAAGGAGGGGAACCACAGATACGCAGTATTTT
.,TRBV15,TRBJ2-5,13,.,CATRRGFLETQYF,TGTGCCACCAGGAGAGGGTTTTTGGAGACCCAGTACTTC
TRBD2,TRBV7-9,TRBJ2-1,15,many,CASSLVQRGYNEQFF,TGTGCCAGCAGCTTGGTTCAGCGGGGCTACAATGAGCAGTTCTTC
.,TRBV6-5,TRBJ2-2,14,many,CASSSIVGTGELFF,TGTGCCAGCAGTTCCATTGTGGGCACCGGGGAGCTGTTTTTT
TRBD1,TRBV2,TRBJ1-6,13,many,CASSRQGNSPLHF,TGTGCCAGCTCCAGACAGGGGAATTCACCCCTCCACTTT